This TCR beta chain was captured in a study of cytomegalovirus exposure and HLA in healthy donors. Looking at the study overall: About 85 million unique TCR sequences came from HLA-typed donors in an early release. Study-wide results and limits: As immune exposure information, only CMV serostatus was available.

The length of the CDR3 is 15 residues. Germline values: CDR1 SNHLY, CDR2 FYNNEI. J lost 6 bases, V lost 3 bases, and 6 bases had no gene match. As concerns this clone: Its antigen is undetermined.

Amplification used 60 Vbeta primers and 13 Jbeta primers. Libraries were prepared by immunoSEQ multiplex PCR; TCRdb keeps only in-frame clonotypes and omits some of them. Among 180,000 or so clones listed, about four fifths were seen once. The rearrangement joins TRBV2 to TRBJ2-2, with 8 bases identical to TRBD2. The sequencing input was PBMCs. The sequence was collected from a female donor in good health and CMV-seronegative. The CDR3 region has the DNA TGTGCCAGCAGTGAGGTGCGGGGGGAATCCGGGGAGCTGTTTTTT. This gives the protein CASSEVRGESGELFF.